These T cell receptor beta chains were read from a single sample in a study of vaccination and CD4 T cells after COVID-19. These receptors' targets are unknown. Each CDR3 protein gets one entry after TCRdb re-called the PCR reads with MiXCR. The table lists about 13,000 distinct CDR3 sequences, 27% of them singletons. Input material: CD4+ T cells from blood, cultured in vitro. Receptors were obtained from a human donor who had recovered from COVID-19. Both conserved end residues are part of each CDR3. D genes are given only for firm matches. Clone size, where shown, is once, few, many, or a class for clones that have expanded.

d_gene	abundance	v_gene	j_gene	CDR3aa	CDR3nt
TRBD1	once	TRBV14	TRBJ1-1	CASSPWLGQFNTEAFF	TGTGCCAGCAGCCCCTGGCTGGGACAGTTTAACACTGAAGCTTTCTTT
NA	NA	TRBV12-3/TRBV12-4	TRBJ2-5	CASTTRDQETQYF	TGTGCCAGCACCACACGGGACCAAGAGACCCAGTACTTC
NA	few	TRBV20-1	TRBJ2-3	CSALTRTDTQYF	TGCAGTGCTCTTACCCGCACAGATACGCAGTATTTT
NA	NA	TRBV20-1	TRBJ2-1	CSAREWGQGMGYNEQFF	TGCAGTGCTAGAGAGTGGGGCCAAGGGATGGGCTACAATGAGCAGTTCTTC
NA	NA	TRBV7-2	TRBJ1-1	CASSLEGLGVSTEAFF	TGTGCCAGCAGCTTAGAGGGCTTGGGTGTCAGCACTGAAGCTTTCTTT
NA	NA	TRBV19	TRBJ2-3	CASSRQAGTDTQYF	TGTGCCAGTAGCCGGCAGGCTGGGACAGATACGCAGTATTTT
NA	few	TRBV20-1	TRBJ2-5	CSARLAVEGAQYF	TGCAGTGCTAGACTTGCGGTGGAAGGGGCCCAGTACTTC
NA	NA	TRBV19	TRBJ1-1	CASSLVSEAFF	TGTGCCAGTAGTCTTGTGTCTGAAGCTTTCTTT
TRBD1	few	TRBV15	TRBJ1-1	CATSSRQGAGAFF	TGTGCCACCAGCTCCCGACAGGGGGCTGGAGCTTTCTTT
NA	NA	TRBV12-3/TRBV12-4	TRBJ2-1	CASRSLGEQFF	TGTGCCAGCAGGTCTTTAGGTGAGCAGTTCTTC
NA	few	TRBV11-3	TRBJ2-7	CASSFGGQAPEYEQYF	TGTGCCAGCAGCTTTGGGGGGCAGGCTCCTGAATACGAGCAGTACTTC
TRBD2	NA	TRBV7-7	TRBJ2-5	CASSLTGGGEETQYF	TGTGCCAGCAGCTTAACCGGGGGGGGCGAAGAGACCCAGTACTTC
NA	NA	TRBV21-1	TRBJ2-7	CASSKSEQPSYEQYF	TGTGCCAGCAGCAAAAGCGAACAGCCTTCCTACGAGCAGTACTTC
TRBD2	NA	TRBV20-1	TRBJ2-5	CSAGRGTTGGTQYF	TGCAGTGCAGGGCGGGGGACCACCGGAGGGACCCAGTACTTC
NA	few	TRBV11-2	TRBJ1-1	CASSRDGALPNTEAFF	TGTGCCAGCAGCCGTGACGGGGCGTTACCAAACACTGAAGCTTTCTTT
NA	NA	TRBV6-1	TRBJ1-6	CASSLSRHGWQSPLHF	TGTGCCAGCAGTCTCAGTCGACATGGTTGGCAATCACCCCTCCACTTT
NA	NA	TRBV12-3/TRBV12-4	TRBJ2-7	CVSTRDLGGLEQYF	TGTGTCAGCACACGAGACTTAGGAGGGCTCGAGCAGTACTTC
TRBD2	NA	TRBV5-1	TRBJ2-5	CASSRTSGGNRQETQYF	TGCGCCAGCAGCCGGACTAGCGGGGGGAACCGACAAGAGACCCAGTACTTC
NA	NA	TRBV6-1	TRBJ1-4	CASSRTVTNEKLFF	TGTGCCAGCAGCAGGACGGTCACCAATGAAAAACTGTTTTTT
TRBD2	NA	TRBV6-1	TRBJ2-2	CASSRGTSGPNTGELFF	TGTGCCAGCAGTCGCGGGACTAGCGGGCCTAACACCGGGGAGCTGTTTTTT
NA	few	TRBV5-1	TRBJ1-6	CASKEGPMDNSPLHF	TGCGCCAGCAAAGAAGGGCCTATGGATAATTCACCCCTCCACTTT
NA	NA	TRBV2	TRBJ2-7	CASSQGLYEQYF	TGTGCCAGCTCCCAGGGGCTCTACGAGCAGTACTTC